The 4 T cell receptor beta chains in this list originate from one sample, sequenced in a study of identifying expanded T cells in peripheral blood. Sequencing was performed with immunoSEQ multiplex PCR; in TCRdb, only in-frame clones are kept and a portion is missing. Here the sample spans some 78,000 clones, about 83% being singletons. The sequenced sample was blood. Every receptor here comes from a person aged 18 to 70 in good health.

This sequence joins TRBV6-1 and TRBJ1-1, with D maybe TRBD1 (6 bases). The CDR3 totals 13 residues. Germline CDR1 MNHNS, CDR2 SASEGT. V was shortened by 6 bases and J by 5 bases, with 13 bases between the two germline ends. The CDR3 DNA follows: TGTGCCAGCAGCTTACAGGGTAGTACTGAAGCTTTCTTT. Translating it yields CASSLQGSTEAFF.

This clone came up once. This chain links TRBV19 with TRBJ2-2; 8 positions agree with TRBD2. Germline trimming cut 4 bases from V and 0 bases from J; bases unmatched to any gene: 4. Germline V gene lookup returns CDR1 LNHDA and CDR2 SQIVND (reference sequence). This CDR3 is 16 amino acids long. CDR3 in DNA: TGTGCCAGTAGTAAACTAGCGGATACGAACACCGGGGAGCTGTTTTTT. Amino acids: CASSKLADTNTGELFF.

The V gene is TRBV19, the J gene TRBJ1-5; no reliable D call. Trimming shortened V by 3 bases and J by 3 bases, and 6 bases separated the two germline ends. The V gene's germline CDR1 is LNHDA and CDR2 SQIVND (reference sequence). The CDR3 has 13 residues. CDR3: CASSIQANQPQHF. The CDR3 DNA is TGTGCCAGTAGTATCCAGGCCAATCAGCCCCAGCATTTT.

The chain employs TRBV10-3 and TRBJ2-3, with D possibly matching TRBD2 (6 bases). The CDR3 runs 14 residues. Trimming took off 7 bases at V and 2 bases at J, with 13 bases between the two ends. Germline lookup yields CDR1 ENHRY and CDR2 SYGVKD. Written as DNA, the CDR3 is TGTGCCATCAAACCTGCGGGATCCACAGATACGCAGTATTTT. Translated: CAIKPAGSTDTQYF.